The rows below give T cell receptor beta chains drawn from one sample of a study of T cells in Graves' hyperthyroidism and ophthalmopathy. TCRdb re-analysed the multiplex PCR reads in MiXCR, keeping a single row per CDR3 protein. Among 600,000 or so distinct CDR3 sequences listed, 11% to 15% were seen once. Source material: blood. The origin of the receptors is a woman aged 18-29 years with Graves' ophthalmopathy. The CDR3 runs from the conserved cysteine through the conserved F or W. D genes are given only for firm matches. Only part of the rows carry a size: once, few, many, or a class if the clone is expanded.

size	D	V	J	DNA	CDR3
many	NA	TRBV2	TRBJ1-5	TGTGCCAGCATTCAAGGTCGTGACCAGCCCCAGCATTTT	CASIQGRDQPQHF
many	NA	TRBV7-2	TRBJ2-1	TGTGCCAGCAGCCAGGGGCTAGGAGGGCACAATGAGCAGTTCTTC	CASSQGLGGHNEQFF
few	NA	TRBV19	TRBJ2-6	TGTGCCAGTACCCCCCTCCGGCCCCCCTCTGGGGCCAACGTCCTGACTTTC	CASTPLRPPSGANVLTF
many	TRBD1	TRBV20-1	TRBJ1-2	TGCAGTGGAAGATCAGGGGGCGTCAGTGGCTACACCTTC	CSGRSGGVSGYTF
many	NA	TRBV27	TRBJ2-1	TGTGCCAGCAGTCTCCCGGCTAACGAGCAGTTCTTC	CASSLPANEQFF
NA	TRBD1	TRBV11-2	TRBJ2-5	TGTGCCAGCAGCTTTTCGACAGGGGATCAAGAGACCCAGTACTTC	CASSFSTGDQETQYF
few	TRBD1	TRBV29-1	TRBJ1-2	TGCAGCGTTGGCCCGGTGGGGACAGGAGGGTATGGCTACACCTTC	CSVGPVGTGGYGYTF
NA	TRBD2	TRBV5-4	TRBJ2-7	TGTGCCAGCAGCTTGGGCGCTAGCGGGACTAACTACGAGCAGTACTTC	CASSLGASGTNYEQYF
many	TRBD1	TRBV5-1	TRBJ1-1	TGCGCCAGCAGCTTGGCCCCCGTGGGCAGGGGGAGCGGCACTGAAGCTTTCTTT	CASSLAPVGRGSGTEAFF
NA	NA	TRBV6-2/TRBV6-3	TRBJ2-2	TGTGCCAGCAGTTACTCTGGCACTGGGACCGGGGAGCTGTTTTTT	CASSYSGTGTGELFF
many	TRBD1	TRBV10-3	TRBJ2-7	TGTGCCATCAGTGGACGGGACAGGGGAAGCGAGCAGTACTTC	CAISGRDRGSEQYF
NA	TRBD1	TRBV19	TRBJ1-2	TGTGCCAGTAGTATACACCGGGGACAGGGGAGGAGTGGCTACACCTTC	CASSIHRGQGRSGYTF
many	NA	TRBV19	TRBJ1-2	TGTGCCACGAGCATCTCGTATGGACGGACAAGTTGGAATGGCTACACCTTC	CATSISYGRTSWNGYTF
NA	NA	TRBV7-8	TRBJ2-6	TGTGCCAGCAGGCGTAAGGGGTTCGGGGCCAACGTCCTGACTTTC	CASRRKGFGANVLTF
many	TRBD1	TRBV6-6	TRBJ2-7	TGTGCCAGCAGTTACATGACAGGGGCCTCGTCCTACGAGCAGTACTTC	CASSYMTGASSYEQYF
many	TRBD1	TRBV20-1	TRBJ2-7	TGCAGTGCCCGGGACAGCAGCTCCTACGAGCAGTACTTC	CSARDSSSYEQYF
many	NA	TRBV6-1	TRBJ2-2	TGTGCCAGCAGTGGGCAGGGCGCGGGCACCGGGGAGCTGTTTTTT	CASSGQGAGTGELFF
few	NA	TRBV19	TRBJ2-7	TGTGCCAGTTCCCGGGGTGATTTGGACGAGCAGTACTTC	CASSRGDLDEQYF
few	NA	TRBV5-4	TRBJ2-1	TGTGCCAGCAGCTTGGCCCGGGGAGGGGGCGACTACAATGACCAGTTCTTC	CASSLARGGGDYNDQFF
many	NA	TRBV12-3/TRBV12-4	TRBJ2-3	TGTGCCAGCAGCCTGGGCTCTAGCACAGATACGCAGTATTTT	CASSLGSSTDTQYF
many	NA	TRBV7-9	TRBJ2-7	TGTGCCAGCAGCTTGGCTAGCTCCTACGAGCAGTACTTC	CASSLASSYEQYF
many	TRBD2	TRBV20-1	TRBJ2-5	TGCAGTGCTATAGGCTGGACTAGTATAGAGACCCAGTACTTC	CSAIGWTSIETQYF
NA	TRBD2	TRBV24-1	TRBJ2-3	TGTGCCACCAGTGACCCCACCTCAGCGGGAGTGGGGACAGATACGCAGTATTTT	CATSDPTSAGVGTDTQYF
many	NA	TRBV11-1	TRBJ2-2	TGTGCCAGCAGCTTAGAGGATGATCGTGAGCTGTTTTTT	CASSLEDDRELFF
NA	NA	TRBV18	TRBJ2-7	TGTGCCAGCTACCCCTCAGGGACAAGGGGATGGGAGCAGTACTTC	CASYPSGTRGWEQYF
many	NA	TRBV27	TRBJ2-3	TGTGCCAGCAGGACTCGGAGGGTGGATACGCAGTATTTT	CASRTRRVDTQYF
many	TRBD1	TRBV6-5	TRBJ1-5	TGTGCCAGCAGTTACTCAGGCCCCAAAACAGGGGGGATTCAGCCCCAGCATTTT	CASSYSGPKTGGIQPQHF
many	TRBD1	TRBV18	TRBJ2-2	TGTGCCAGCTCACCCCCCGGGACAGGCACCGGGGAGCTGTTTTTT	CASSPPGTGTGELFF
many	TRBD1	TRBV6-1	TRBJ2-5	TGTGCCAGCACGATAAACAGGGGCAGAGAGACCCAGTACTTC	CASTINRGRETQYF
few	NA	TRBV20-1	TRBJ2-6	TGCAGTGCTAGAGCGGGCTCTGGGGCCAACGTCCTGACTTTC	CSARAGSGANVLTF
many	NA	TRBV27	TRBJ2-7	TGTGCCAGCAGTTTTTTAGGATCTTCCTACGAGCAGTACTTC	CASSFLGSSYEQYF
few	NA	TRBV18	TRBJ1-4	TGTGCCAGCTCCGCGGGGGGCGCGAATGAAAAACTGTTTTTT	CASSAGGANEKLFF
many	NA	TRBV3-1	TRBJ1-1	TGTGCCAGCAGCCAAGGTCCCGGGGGGAGGACTGAAGCTTTCTTT	CASSQGPGGRTEAFF
many	NA	TRBV18	TRBJ2-3	TGTGCCAGCTCACCACCGACGCGGGGAGATACGCAGTATTTT	CASSPPTRGDTQYF